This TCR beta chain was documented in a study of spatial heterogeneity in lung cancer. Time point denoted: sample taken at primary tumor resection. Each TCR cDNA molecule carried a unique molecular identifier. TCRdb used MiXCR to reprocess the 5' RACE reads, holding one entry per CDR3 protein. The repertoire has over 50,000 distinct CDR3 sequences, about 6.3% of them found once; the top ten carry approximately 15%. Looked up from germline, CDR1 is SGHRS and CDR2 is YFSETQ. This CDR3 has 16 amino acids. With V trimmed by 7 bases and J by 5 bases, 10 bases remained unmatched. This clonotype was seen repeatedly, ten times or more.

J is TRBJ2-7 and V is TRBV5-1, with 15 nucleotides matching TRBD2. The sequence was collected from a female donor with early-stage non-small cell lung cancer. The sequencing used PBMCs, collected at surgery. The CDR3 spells CASSAGTSGRPHEQYF. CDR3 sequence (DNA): TGCGCCAGCTCCGCCGGGACTAGCGGGAGGCCCCACGAGCAGTACTTC.